One and the same sample provided the 27 T cell receptor beta chains below, sequenced in a study of CD8+ T cells in alopecia areata. cDNA reverse transcribed from extracted RNA served as the sequencing template. The assay was immunoSEQ multiplex PCR, and TCRdb's table has in-frame clones only and misses some. This sample has about 82,000 clones; roughly 51% occur once, and the top ten carry just over 5.5%. Sequences were obtained from NKG2D-high CD8+ T cells sorted from blood. The source of these receptors is a human donor with alopecia areata.

CDR3 sequence: CSFPETTDTQYF. CDR3 nucleotides: TGCAGTTTTCCCGAAACCACAGATACGCAGTATTTT. This chain connects TRBV29-1 to TRBJ2-3; D remains ambiguous. CDR1 and CDR2 (germline): SQVTM, ANQGSEA. This CDR3 has 12 residues.

This clone was observed a single time. V usage is TRBV27 and J usage is TRBJ1-2; 10 nucleotides match TRBD1. The CDR3 runs 14 residues. The V gene end was trimmed by 4 bases and the J gene end by 6 bases; junction bases not matched to a gene: 5. CDR1 is MNHEY, CDR2 SMNVEV, per germline (reference sequence). The CDR3 DNA reads TGTGCCAGCAGTTCCTTAGGGACAGGGGATGGCTACACCTTC. As protein: CASSSLGTGDGYTF.

The rearrangement links TRBV4-1 to TRBJ2-7, with D perhaps TRBD2 (6 bases). The CDR3 is 14 residues long. V was cut by 4 bases and J by 2 bases, with 12 bases left in between. CDR1 and CDR2 (germline): MGHRA, YSYEKL. The CDR3 nucleotides are TGCGCCAGCAGCCCGCTGGGCGGGACCTACGAGCAGTACTTC. Translated: CASSPLGGTYEQYF.

The chain joins TRBV2 to TRBJ2-1, with D uncertain. The CDR3 is 16 amino acids. Germline V gene data show CDR1 as SNHLY and CDR2 as FYNNEI. V lost 2 bases to trimming and J lost 0 bases, with 11 bases between them. The CDR3 sequence: CASSELRLSSYNEQFF. The CDR3 DNA reads TGTGCCAGCAGTGAATTACGCCTAAGCTCCTACAATGAGCAGTTCTTC.

The chain combines TRBV6-5 with TRBJ1-5, with D possibly matching TRBD1 (5 bases). There are 15 residues in the CDR3. Trimming took 5 bases from V and 0 from J, leaving 11 bases between them. Per the germline V gene, CDR1 is MNHEY and CDR2 is SVGAGI. The CDR3 bases are TGTGCCAGCAGTCGGACAAGCTATAGCAATCAGCCCCAGCATTTT. Translated, it gives CASSRTSYSNQPQHF.

The genes are TRBV28 and TRBJ2-7, with D uncertain. This CDR3 is 10 amino acids long. The V gene's germline CDR1 is MDHEN and CDR2 SYDVKM. Trimming pared 3 bases from V and 5 bases from J, leaving 2 bases between. The CDR3 protein is CASSFNEQYF. CDR3 coding DNA: TGTGCCAGCAGTTTTAACGAGCAGTACTTC.

J is TRBJ2-6 and V is TRBV5-6; D possibly corresponds to TRBD1 (5 bases). The germline V and J ends were trimmed by 0 bases and 1 base, with 5 bases remaining between them. The germline V gene has CDR1 SGHDT and CDR2 YYEEEE. This CDR3 comprises 15 residues. CDR3 nucleotides: TGTGCCAGCAGCTTGGAGGGGTCTGGGGCCAACGTCCTGACTTTC. Translation: CASSLEGSGANVLTF.

This clone was seen a few times. The chain couples TRBV28 to TRBJ2-7; D is possibly TRBD2 (6 bases). V dropped 3 bases and J dropped 2 bases, with 14 bases sitting between them. The V gene's germline CDR1 is MDHEN and CDR2 SYDVKM. CDR3 length: 15 amino acids. The DNA of the CDR3 is TGTGCCAGCAGTTTCGTCGGGGGATCCGCCTACGAGCAGTACTTC. It yields the protein CASSFVGGSAYEQYF.

This sequence joins TRBV29-1 and TRBJ1-2; TRBD1 matches at 7 bases. From germline, CDR1 is SQVTM and CDR2 ANQGSEA. V dropped 3 bases and J dropped 2; count of bases not matched to a gene: 6. This CDR3 has 14 residues. DNA for the CDR3: TGCAGCGTTGAGGGCGAGGGACAGAACTATGGCTACACCTTC. It codes for CSVEGEGQNYGYTF.

This chain uses TRBV30 with TRBJ2-2; no definite D call. The germline CDR1 and CDR2 sequences are GTSNPN and SVGIG (reference sequence). Between the trimmed V and J ends, which lost 0 bases and 8 bases, there was a span of 13 bases. This CDR3 comprises 14 residues. The DNA of the CDR3 is TGTGCCTGGAGTGTAGGGCGCCGTTCTGGGGAGCTGTTTTTT. It specifies CAWSVGRRSGELFF.

This chain links TRBV15 with TRBJ2-1; no definite D call. From germline, CDR1 is LNHNV and CDR2 YYDKDF (reference sequence). CDR3 length: 16 residues. V dropped 4 bases and J dropped 9 bases, with 22 bases sitting between them. CDR3 amino acids: CATSNTDTSTPGEQFF. The DNA for the CDR3 is TGTGCCACCAGCAATACCGACACATCAACACCGGGTGAGCAGTTCTTC. The full variable domain, in which reference TRBV15 and TRBJ2-1 provide the parts outside the CDR3, is DAMVIQNPRYQVTQFGKPVTLSCSQTLNHNVMYWYQQKSSQAPKLLFHYYDKDFNNEADTPDNFQSRRPNTSFCFLDIRSPGLGDTAMYLCATSNTDTSTPGEQFFGPGTRLTVL.

This clone was picked up one time. The chain employs TRBV30 and TRBJ1-5; 8 nucleotides line up with TRBD1. J was trimmed by 2 bases and V by 6 bases; bases with no gene match: 6. Germline loops: CDR1 GTSNPN, CDR2 SVGIG (reference sequence). The CDR3 runs 14 residues. The chain's CDR3 is CACQTGDGNQPQHF. CDR3 nucleotides: TGTGCCTGCCAGACAGGGGATGGCAATCAGCCCCAGCATTTT.

Of note for this clone: Relative to the germline gene, one junction end is altered; a read error may explain this. The rearrangement uses TRBV29-1 and TRBJ2-1; 10 bases are shared with TRBD2. This CDR3 spans 12 amino acids. Per the germline V gene, CDR1 is SQVTM and CDR2 is ANQGSEA. This CDR3 is CSVEAGGHEQFF. DNA of the CDR3: TGCAGCGTCGAAGCGGGAGGGCATGAGCAGTTCTTC.

This rearrangement joins TRBV29-1 to TRBJ1-1; D gene unclear. The V end lost 3 bases, the J end lost 4 bases, and 3 bases lay between the germline ends. This CDR3 comprises 10 residues. In germline, CDR1 is SQVTM, CDR2 ANQGSEA. The CDR3 nucleotides read TGCAGCGTTGAGGTCACTGAAGCTTTCTTT. Residues: CSVEVTEAFF.

The V and J genes are TRBV6-5 and TRBJ2-2; D uncertain. The CDR3 has 13 amino acids. In germline, CDR1 is MNHEY, CDR2 SVGAGI. V lost 2 bases and J lost 5, with 6 bases in between. CDR3 coding DNA: TGTGCCAGCAGTTACCTTCGAACCGGGGAGCTGTTTTTT. It specifies CASSYLRTGELFF.

This clone showed up just a few times. The chain carries TRBV2 and TRBJ2-5; the D gene is possibly TRBD1 (5 bases). V dropped 10 bases and J dropped 0 bases, with 12 bases sitting between them. In germline, CDR1 is SNHLY, CDR2 FYNNEI. This CDR3 comprises 13 residues. The CDR3 nucleotides are TGTGCCATCATACAGGAAAACCAAGAGACCCAGTACTTC. Translation: CAIIQENQETQYF.

The CDR3 DNA reads TGTGCCAGCAGTAGGACAGTTGAAAGCAATCAGCCCCAGCATTTT. Protein product: CASSRTVESNQPQHF. The chain carries TRBV6-6 and TRBJ1-5; possibly TRBD1 for D (6 bases). Germline loops: CDR1 MNHNY, CDR2 SVGAGI (reference sequence). V lost 5 bases to trimming and J lost 1 base, with 12 bases between them. This CDR3 region has 15 residues.

This clone was observed a few times. The J gene is TRBJ2-7, the V gene TRBV7-9; D unclear. V was trimmed by 1 base and J by 5 bases, leaving 3 bases between them. This CDR3 contains 11 residues. Germline values: CDR1 SEHNR, CDR2 FQNEAQ (reference sequence). The CDR3 sequence is CASSLVDEQYF. Here the CDR3 DNA reads TGTGCCAGCAGCTTAGTTGACGAGCAGTACTTC.

The chain couples TRBV2 to TRBJ2-7; D gene uncertain. Germline CDR1 SNHLY, CDR2 FYNNEI. Trimming stripped 2 bases from V and 2 bases from J, with 16 bases between. CDR3 length: 16 amino acids. The CDR3 spells CASSETPAPPAYEQYF. DNA of the CDR3: TGTGCCAGCAGTGAAACTCCAGCCCCTCCAGCCTACGAGCAGTACTTC. The variable domain in full, completed from reference TRBV2 and TRBJ2-7, reads EPEVTQTPSHQVTQMGQEVILRCVPISNHLYFYWYRQILGQKVEFLVSFYNNEISEKSEIFDDQFSVERPDGSNFTLKIRSTKLEDSAMYFCASSETPAPPAYEQYFGPGTRLTVT.

V is TRBV27 and J is TRBJ2-7; D not resolved. Germline V gene sequence: CDR1 MNHEY, CDR2 SMNVEV (reference sequence). The CDR3 has 15 amino acids. The ends were cut back, 0 bases at V and 0 bases at J, with 9 bases in the middle. Here the CDR3 reads CASSLSSGSSYEQYF. CDR3 DNA: TGTGCCAGCAGTTTATCTTCCGGAAGCTCCTACGAGCAGTACTTC.

This chain joins TRBV28 and TRBJ2-7; the D gene is possibly TRBD2 (5 bases). This CDR3 is 12 amino acids long. The germline V gene has CDR1 MDHEN and CDR2 SYDVKM. Between the trimmed V and J ends, which lost 5 bases and 7 bases, there was a span of 12 bases. The CDR3 region is CASSDLSGEQYF. The CDR3 bases are TGTGCCAGCAGTGACCTTTCGGGGGAGCAGTACTTC.

The CDR3 spells CSVDAGVNEQYF. The DNA of the CDR3 is TGCAGCGTTGACGCAGGGGTTAACGAGCAGTACTTC. The chain joins TRBV29-1 to TRBJ2-7; tentatively, D is TRBD1 (6 bases). This CDR3 spans 12 amino acids. The V end lost 3 bases, the J end lost 5 bases, and 11 bases lay between the germline ends. Germline loops: CDR1 SQVTM, CDR2 ANQGSEA.

The rearrangement joins TRBV25-1 to TRBJ2-5, with 10 bases aligning to TRBD2. Per the germline V gene, CDR1 is MGHDK and CDR2 is SYGVNS. The length of the CDR3 is 14 residues. The junction had 4 bases not matched to a gene; V was cut back by 4 bases and J by 5 bases. The chain's CDR3 is CASSGAGGLETQYF. CDR3 sequence (DNA): TGTGCCAGCAGTGGAGCGGGGGGGCTGGAGACCCAGTACTTC.

The chain employs TRBV2 and TRBJ2-1; 12 bases fit TRBD2. Germline-derived CDR1 and CDR2 are SNHLY and FYNNEI. The CDR3 has 16 residues. Unmatched junction bases numbered 11, after V lost 6 bases and J lost 8 bases. CDR3 nucleotides: TGTGCCAGCAGGGCCACTAGCGGGGGGCCCCGCCATGAGCAGTTCTTC. Amino acids: CASRATSGGPRHEQFF.

The sample holds one count of this clone. This sample also contains other DNA sequences that code for the same CDR3. This rearrangement joins TRBV29-1 to TRBJ2-3; D is undetermined. Trimming took off 1 base at V and 1 base at J, with 0 bases between the two ends. Germline CDR1 is SQVTM and CDR2 is ANQGSEA. CDR3 size: 11 residues. The CDR3 DNA sequence: TGCAGCGTTGAAGGCACAGATACGCAGTATTTT. Translated, it gives CSVEGTDTQYF.

This sequence joins TRBV6-6 and TRBJ2-5, with unresolved D. The CDR3 totals 16 residues. Germline loops: CDR1 MNHNY, CDR2 SVGAGI (reference sequence). V lost 2 bases and J 3 bases, leaving 16 bases between the germline ends. The CDR3 DNA reads as TGTGCCAGCAGTTACACTGATTCTCTAGAGAAAGAGACCCAGTACTTC. It is translated as CASSYTDSLEKETQYF.

The chain combines TRBV6-5 with TRBJ2-7, with 7 bases identical to TRBD1. The CDR3 is 12 residues long. CDR1 and CDR2 from the germline V gene are MNHEY and SVGAGI. V lost 2 bases to trimming and J lost 7 bases; unmatched junction nucleotides: 2. The CDR3 region is CASSYGDSEQYF. The CDR3 nucleotides are TGTGCCAGCAGTTACGGGGACAGTGAGCAGTACTTC.